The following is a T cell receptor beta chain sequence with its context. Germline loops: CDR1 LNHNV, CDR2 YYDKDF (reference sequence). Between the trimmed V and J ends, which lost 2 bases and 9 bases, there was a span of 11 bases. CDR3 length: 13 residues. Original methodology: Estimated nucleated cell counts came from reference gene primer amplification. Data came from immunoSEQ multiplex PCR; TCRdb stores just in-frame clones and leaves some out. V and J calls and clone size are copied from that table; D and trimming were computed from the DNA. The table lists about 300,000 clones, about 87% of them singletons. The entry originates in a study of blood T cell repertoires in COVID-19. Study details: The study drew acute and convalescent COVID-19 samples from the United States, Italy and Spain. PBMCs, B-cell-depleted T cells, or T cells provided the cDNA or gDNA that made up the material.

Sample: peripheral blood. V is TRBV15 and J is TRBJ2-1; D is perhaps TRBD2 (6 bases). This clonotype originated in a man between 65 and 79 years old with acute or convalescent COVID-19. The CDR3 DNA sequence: TGTGCCACCAGCAGACCGCCGGGAGTTGAGCAGTTCTTC. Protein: CATSRPPGVEQFF.